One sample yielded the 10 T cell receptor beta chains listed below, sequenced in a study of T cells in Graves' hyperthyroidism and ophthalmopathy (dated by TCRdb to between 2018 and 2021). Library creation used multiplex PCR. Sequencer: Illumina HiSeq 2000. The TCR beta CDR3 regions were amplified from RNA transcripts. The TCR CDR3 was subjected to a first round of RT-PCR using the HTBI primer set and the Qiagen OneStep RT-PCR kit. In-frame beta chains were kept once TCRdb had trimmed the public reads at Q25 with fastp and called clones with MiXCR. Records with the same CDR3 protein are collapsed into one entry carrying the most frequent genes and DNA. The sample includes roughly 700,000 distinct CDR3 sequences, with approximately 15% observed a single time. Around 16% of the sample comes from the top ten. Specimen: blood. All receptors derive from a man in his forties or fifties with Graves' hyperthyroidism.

The CDR3 DNA is TGCAGTGCTAGTACAGGGGGCGTAACTGAAGCTTTCTTT. This translates into CSASTGGVTEAFF. V usage is TRBV20-1 and J usage is TRBJ1-1, with TRBD1 matching over 9 bases. The CDR3 sequence is 13 residues long. Trimming cost V 3 bases and J 5 bases; bases outside gene matches: 4. Germline V gene data show CDR1 as DFQATT and CDR2 as SNEGSKA (reference sequence).

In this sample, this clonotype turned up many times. The CDR3 loop is CSVDASVYNEQFF. The CDR3 DNA is TGCAGCGTTGATGCTAGCGTTTACAATGAGCAGTTCTTC. The chain couples TRBV29-1 to TRBJ2-1; maybe TRBD2 (6 bases). The length of the CDR3 is 13 residues. Deletions cut 3 bases from V and 4 bases from J, with 10 bases between. Germline CDR1 and CDR2: SQVTM and ANQGSEA.

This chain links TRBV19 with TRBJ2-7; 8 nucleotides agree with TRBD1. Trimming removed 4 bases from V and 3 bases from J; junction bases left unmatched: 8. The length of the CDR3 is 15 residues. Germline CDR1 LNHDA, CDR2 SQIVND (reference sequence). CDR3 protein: CASSNYGQGLYEQYF. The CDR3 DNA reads TGTGCCAGTAGTAATTATGGACAGGGTCTCTACGAGCAGTACTTC. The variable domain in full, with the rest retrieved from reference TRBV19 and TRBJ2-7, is DGGITQSPKYLFRKEGQNVTLSCEQNLNHDAMYWYRQDPGQGLRLIYYSQIVNDFQKGDIAEGYSVSREKKESFPLTVTSAQKNPTAFYLCASSNYGQGLYEQYFGPGTRLTVT.

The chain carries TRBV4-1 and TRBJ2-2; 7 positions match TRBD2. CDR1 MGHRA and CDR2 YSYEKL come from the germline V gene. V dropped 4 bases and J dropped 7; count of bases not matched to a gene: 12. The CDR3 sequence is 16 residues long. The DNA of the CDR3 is TGCGCCAGCAGCCCGATTGGGCGGGAGAAAGGCGGGGAGCTGTTTTTT. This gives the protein CASSPIGREKGGELFF.

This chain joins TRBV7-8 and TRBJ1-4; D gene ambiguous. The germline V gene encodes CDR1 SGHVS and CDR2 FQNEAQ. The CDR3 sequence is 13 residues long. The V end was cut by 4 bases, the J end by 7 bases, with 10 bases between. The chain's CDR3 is CASSSRGIEKLFF. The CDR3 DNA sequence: TGTGCCAGCAGCTCCCGAGGGATTGAAAAACTGTTTTTT.

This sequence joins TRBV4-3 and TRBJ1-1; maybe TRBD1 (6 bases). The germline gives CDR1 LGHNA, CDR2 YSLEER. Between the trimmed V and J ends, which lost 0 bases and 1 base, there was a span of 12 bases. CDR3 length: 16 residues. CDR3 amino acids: CASSQDLGGGNTEAFF. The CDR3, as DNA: TGCGCCAGCAGCCAAGATTTAGGGGGGGGGAACACTGAAGCTTTCTTT.

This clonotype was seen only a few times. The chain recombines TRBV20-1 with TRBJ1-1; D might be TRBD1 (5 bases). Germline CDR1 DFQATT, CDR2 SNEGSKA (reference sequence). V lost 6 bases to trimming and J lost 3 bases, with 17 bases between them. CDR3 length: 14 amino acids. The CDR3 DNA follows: TGCAGTGCCCTAAGTCCCAGGGTCTACACTGAAGCTTTCTTT. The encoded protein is CSALSPRVYTEAFF.

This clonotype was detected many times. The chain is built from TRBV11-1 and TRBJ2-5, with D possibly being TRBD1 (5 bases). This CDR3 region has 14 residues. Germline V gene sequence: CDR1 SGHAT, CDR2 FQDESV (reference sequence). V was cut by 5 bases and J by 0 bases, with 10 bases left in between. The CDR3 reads CASSPRTNQETQYF. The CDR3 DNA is TGTGCCAGCAGCCCGCGGACAAACCAAGAGACCCAGTACTTC.

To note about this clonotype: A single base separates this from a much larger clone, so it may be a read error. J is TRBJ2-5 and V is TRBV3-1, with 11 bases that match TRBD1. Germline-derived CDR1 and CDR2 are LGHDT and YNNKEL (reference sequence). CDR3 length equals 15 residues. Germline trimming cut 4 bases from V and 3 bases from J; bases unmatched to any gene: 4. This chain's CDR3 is CASSPGQGDEETQYF. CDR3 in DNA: TGTGCCAGCAGCCCGGGACAGGGGGACGAAGAGACCCAGTACTTC.

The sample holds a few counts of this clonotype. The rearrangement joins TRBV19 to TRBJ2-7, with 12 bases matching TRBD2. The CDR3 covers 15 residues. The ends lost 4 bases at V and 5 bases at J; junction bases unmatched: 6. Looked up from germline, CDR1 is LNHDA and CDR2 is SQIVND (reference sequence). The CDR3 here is CASSTTSGRGHEQYF. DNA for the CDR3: TGTGCCAGTAGTACGACTAGCGGGAGAGGCCACGAGCAGTACTTC.